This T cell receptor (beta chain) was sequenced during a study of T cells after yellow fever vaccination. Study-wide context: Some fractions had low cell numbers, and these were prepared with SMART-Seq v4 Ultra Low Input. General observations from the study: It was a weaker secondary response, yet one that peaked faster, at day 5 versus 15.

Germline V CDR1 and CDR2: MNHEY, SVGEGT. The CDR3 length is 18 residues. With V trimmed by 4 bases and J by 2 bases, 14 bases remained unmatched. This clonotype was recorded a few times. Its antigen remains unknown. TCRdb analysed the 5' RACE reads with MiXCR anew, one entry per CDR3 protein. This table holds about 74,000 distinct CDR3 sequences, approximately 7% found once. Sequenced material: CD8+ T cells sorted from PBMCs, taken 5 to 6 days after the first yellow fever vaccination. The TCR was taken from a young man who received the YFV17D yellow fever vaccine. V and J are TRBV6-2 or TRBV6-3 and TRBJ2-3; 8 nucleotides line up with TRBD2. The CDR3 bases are TGTGCCAGCAGTTTCGCGTTTGTCGGGGGGGACTTCACAGATACGCAGTATTTT. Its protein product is CASSFAFVGGDFTDTQYF.